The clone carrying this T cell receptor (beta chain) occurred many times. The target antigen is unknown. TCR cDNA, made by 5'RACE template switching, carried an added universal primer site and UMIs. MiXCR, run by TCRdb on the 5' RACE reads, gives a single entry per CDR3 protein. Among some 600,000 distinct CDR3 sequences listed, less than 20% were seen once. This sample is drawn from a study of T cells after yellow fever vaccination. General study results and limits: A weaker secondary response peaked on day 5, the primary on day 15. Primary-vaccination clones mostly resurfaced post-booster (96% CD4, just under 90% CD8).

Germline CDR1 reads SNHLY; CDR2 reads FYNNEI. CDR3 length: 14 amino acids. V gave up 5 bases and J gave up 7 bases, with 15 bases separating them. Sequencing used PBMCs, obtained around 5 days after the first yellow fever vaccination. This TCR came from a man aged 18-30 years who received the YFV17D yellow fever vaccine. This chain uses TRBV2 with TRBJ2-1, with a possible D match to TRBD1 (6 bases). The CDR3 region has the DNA TGTGCCAGCAGTCCTTGGGGCAGGGGAAATGAGCAGTTCTTC. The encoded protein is CASSPWGRGNEQFF.